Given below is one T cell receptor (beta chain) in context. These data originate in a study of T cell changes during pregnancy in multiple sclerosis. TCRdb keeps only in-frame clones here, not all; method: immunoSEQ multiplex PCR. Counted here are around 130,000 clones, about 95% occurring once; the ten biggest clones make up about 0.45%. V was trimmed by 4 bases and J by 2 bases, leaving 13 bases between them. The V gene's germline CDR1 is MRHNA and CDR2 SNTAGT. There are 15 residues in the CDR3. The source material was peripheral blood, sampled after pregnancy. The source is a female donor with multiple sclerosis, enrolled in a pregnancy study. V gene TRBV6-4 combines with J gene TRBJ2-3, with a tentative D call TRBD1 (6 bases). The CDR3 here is CASSGQGLVTDTQYF. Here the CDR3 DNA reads TGTGCCAGCAGTGGGCAGGGGCTGGTCACAGATACGCAGTATTTT.